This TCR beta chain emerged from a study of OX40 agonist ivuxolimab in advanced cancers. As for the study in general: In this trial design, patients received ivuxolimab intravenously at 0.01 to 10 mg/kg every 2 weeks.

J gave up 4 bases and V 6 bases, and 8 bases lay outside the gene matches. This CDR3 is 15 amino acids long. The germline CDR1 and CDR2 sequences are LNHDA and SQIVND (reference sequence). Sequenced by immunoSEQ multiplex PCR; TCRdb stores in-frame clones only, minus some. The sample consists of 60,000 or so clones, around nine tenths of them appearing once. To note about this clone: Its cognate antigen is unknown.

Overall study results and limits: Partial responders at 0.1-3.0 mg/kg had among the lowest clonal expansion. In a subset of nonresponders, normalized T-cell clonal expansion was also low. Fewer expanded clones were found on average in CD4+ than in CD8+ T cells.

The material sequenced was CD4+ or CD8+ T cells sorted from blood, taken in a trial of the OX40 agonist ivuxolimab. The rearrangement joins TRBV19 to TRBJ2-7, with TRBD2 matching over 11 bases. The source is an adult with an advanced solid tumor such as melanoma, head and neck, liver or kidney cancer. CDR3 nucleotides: TGTGCCAGTAGGGCTACTACTAGCGGGAGTTACGAGCAGTACTTC. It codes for CASRATTSGSYEQYF.